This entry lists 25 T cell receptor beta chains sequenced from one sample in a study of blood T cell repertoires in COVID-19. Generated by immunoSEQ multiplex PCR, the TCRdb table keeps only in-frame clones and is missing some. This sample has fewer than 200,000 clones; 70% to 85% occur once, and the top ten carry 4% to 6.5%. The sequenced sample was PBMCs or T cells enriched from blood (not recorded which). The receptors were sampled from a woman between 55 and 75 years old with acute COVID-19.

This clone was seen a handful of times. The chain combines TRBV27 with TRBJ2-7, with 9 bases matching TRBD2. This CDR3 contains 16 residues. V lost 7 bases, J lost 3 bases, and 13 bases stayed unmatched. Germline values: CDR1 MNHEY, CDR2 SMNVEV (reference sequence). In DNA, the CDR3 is TGTGCCAGCACCTTAGCCCCTAGCGGGACTATCTACGAGCAGTACTTC. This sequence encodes CASTLAPSGTIYEQYF.

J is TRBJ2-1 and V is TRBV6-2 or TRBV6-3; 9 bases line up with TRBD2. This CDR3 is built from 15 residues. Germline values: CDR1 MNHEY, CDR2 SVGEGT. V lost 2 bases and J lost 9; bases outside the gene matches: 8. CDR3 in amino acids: CASSYGLAGLSEQFF. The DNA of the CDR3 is TGTGCCAGCAGTTACGGGCTAGCGGGATTGAGTGAGCAGTTCTTC.

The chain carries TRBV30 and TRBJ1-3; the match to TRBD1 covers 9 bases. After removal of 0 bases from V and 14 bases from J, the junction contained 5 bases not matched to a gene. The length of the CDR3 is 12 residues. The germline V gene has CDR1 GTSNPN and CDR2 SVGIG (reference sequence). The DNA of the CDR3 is TGTGCCTGGAGTGTACGACAGGGGGGTGTATATTTT. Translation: CAWSVRQGGVYF.

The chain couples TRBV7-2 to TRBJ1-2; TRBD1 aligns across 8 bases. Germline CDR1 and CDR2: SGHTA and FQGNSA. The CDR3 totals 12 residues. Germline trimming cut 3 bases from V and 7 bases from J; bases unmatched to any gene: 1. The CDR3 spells CASSFTGGGYTF. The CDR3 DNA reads TGTGCCAGCAGCTTTACAGGGGGTGGCTACACCTTC.

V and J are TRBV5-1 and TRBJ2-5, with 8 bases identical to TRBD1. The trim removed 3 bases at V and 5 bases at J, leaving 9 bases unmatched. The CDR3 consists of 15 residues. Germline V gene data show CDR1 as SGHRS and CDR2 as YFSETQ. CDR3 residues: CASSYDPGGRETQYF. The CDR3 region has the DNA TGCGCCAGCAGCTACGATCCAGGGGGCAGGGAGACCCAGTACTTC.

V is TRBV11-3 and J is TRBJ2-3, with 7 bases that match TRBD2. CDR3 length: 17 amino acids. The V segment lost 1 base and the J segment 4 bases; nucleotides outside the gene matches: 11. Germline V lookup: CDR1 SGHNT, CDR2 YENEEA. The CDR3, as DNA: TGTGCCAGCAGCTTAGGGTTAGGGCGGGGGAGCCCAGATACGCAGTATTTT. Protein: CASSLGLGRGSPDTQYF.

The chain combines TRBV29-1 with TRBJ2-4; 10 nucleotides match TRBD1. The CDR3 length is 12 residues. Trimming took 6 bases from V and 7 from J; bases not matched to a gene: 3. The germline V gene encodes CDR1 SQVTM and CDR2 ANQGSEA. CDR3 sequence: CSVGTGVNIQYF. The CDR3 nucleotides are TGCAGCGTGGGGACAGGGGTGAACATTCAGTACTTC.

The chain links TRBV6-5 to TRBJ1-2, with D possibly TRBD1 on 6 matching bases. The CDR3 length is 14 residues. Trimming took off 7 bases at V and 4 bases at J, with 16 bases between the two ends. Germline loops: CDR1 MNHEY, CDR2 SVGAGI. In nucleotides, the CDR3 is TGTGCCAGCACCGAGACAGGTAGAGGCTATGGCTACACCTTC. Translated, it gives CASTETGRGYGYTF.

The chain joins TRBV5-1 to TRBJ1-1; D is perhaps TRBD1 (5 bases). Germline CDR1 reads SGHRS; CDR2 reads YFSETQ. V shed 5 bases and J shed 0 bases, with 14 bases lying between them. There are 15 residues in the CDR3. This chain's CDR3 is CASRPLEGLNTEAFF. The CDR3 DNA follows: TGCGCCAGCAGGCCTTTGGAGGGGTTGAACACTGAAGCTTTCTTT.

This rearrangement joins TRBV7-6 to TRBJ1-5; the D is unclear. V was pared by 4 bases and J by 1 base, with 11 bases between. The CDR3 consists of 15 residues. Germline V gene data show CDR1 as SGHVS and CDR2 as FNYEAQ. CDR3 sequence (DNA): TGTGCCAGCAGCTCGACACCGGGGAGCAATCAGCCCCAGCATTTT. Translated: CASSSTPGSNQPQHF.

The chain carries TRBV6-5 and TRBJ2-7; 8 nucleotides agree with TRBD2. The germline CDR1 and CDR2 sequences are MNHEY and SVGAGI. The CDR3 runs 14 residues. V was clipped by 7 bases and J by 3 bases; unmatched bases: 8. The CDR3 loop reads CASKSGSGDYEQYF. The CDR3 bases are TGTGCCAGCAAATCGGGTAGCGGGGACTACGAGCAGTACTTC.

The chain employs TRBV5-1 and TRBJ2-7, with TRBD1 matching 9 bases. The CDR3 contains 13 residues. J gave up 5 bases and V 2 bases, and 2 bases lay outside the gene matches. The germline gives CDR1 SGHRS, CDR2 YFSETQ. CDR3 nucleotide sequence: TGCGCCAGCAGCTTCGGGACAGGGAACGAGCAGTACTTC. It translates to CASSFGTGNEQYF. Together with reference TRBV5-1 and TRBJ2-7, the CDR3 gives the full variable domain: KAGVTQTPRYLIKTRGQQVTLSCSPISGHRSVSWYQQTPGQGLQFLFEYFSETQRNKGNFPGRFSGRQFSNSRSEMNVSTLELGDSALYLCASSFGTGNEQYFGPGTRLTVT.

The CDR3 protein is CASSLGDGGYTF. CDR3 sequence (DNA): TGTGCCAGCAGCTTAGGGGATGGAGGCTACACCTTC. The chain has TRBV5-4 and TRBJ1-2, with D perhaps matching TRBD1 (5 bases). Germline V gene sequence: CDR1 SGHNT, CDR2 YYREEE (reference sequence). With 2 bases removed from V and 8 bases from J, the gap between germline ends came to 10 bases. The CDR3 covers 12 residues.

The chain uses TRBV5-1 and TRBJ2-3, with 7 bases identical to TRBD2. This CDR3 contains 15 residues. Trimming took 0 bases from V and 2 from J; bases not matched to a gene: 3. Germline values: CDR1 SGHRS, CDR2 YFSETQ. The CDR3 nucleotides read TGCGCCAGCAGCTTGGCCCTAGCGGACACAGATACGCAGTATTTT. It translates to CASSLALADTDTQYF.

DNA of the CDR3: TGCGCATCAAAAACAGGGGTGGAAACTGAAGCTTTCTTT. Its protein product is CASKTGVETEAFF. The chain uses TRBV5-1 and TRBJ1-1; 7 nucleotides agree with TRBD1. In germline, CDR1 is SGHRS, CDR2 YFSETQ. The CDR3 spans 13 residues.

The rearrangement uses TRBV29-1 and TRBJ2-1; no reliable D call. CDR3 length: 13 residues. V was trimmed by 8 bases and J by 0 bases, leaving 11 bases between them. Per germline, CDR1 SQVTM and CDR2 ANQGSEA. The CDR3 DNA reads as TGCAGCACACACAGTAGCTCCTACAATGAGCAGTTCTTC. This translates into CSTHSSSYNEQFF.

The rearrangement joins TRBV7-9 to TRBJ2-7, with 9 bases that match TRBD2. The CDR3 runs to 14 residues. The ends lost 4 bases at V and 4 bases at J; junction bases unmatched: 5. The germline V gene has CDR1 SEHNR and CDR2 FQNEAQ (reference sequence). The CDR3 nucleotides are TGTGCCAGCAGCTCAACTGGACTAGCGTACGAGCAGTACTTC. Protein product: CASSSTGLAYEQYF.

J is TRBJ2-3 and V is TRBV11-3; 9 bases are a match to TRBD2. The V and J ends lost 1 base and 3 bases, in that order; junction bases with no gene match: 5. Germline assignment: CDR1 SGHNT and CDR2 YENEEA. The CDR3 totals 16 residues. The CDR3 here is CASSLVYLAGTDTQYF. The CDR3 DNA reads TGTGCCAGCAGCTTAGTGTATCTAGCGGGAACAGATACGCAGTATTTT.

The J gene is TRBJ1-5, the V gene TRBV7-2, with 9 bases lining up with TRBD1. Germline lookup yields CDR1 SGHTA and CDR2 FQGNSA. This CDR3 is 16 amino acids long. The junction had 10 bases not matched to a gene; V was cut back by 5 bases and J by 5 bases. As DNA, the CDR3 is TGTGCCAGCAGCCTGTTTGGGACAGGGAGGCATCAGCCCCAGCATTTT. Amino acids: CASSLFGTGRHQPQHF. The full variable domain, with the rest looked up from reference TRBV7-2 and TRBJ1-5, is GAGVSQSPSNKVTEKGKDVELRCDPISGHTALYWYRQSLGQGLEFLIYFQGNSAPDKSGLPSDRFSAERTGGSVSTLTIQRTQQEDSAVYLCASSLFGTGRHQPQHFGDGTRLSIL.

CDR3 DNA sequence: TGTGCCAGCAGCCCGCAACTAACGGGAGGGCGAGATACGCAGTATTTT. It specifies CASSPQLTGGRDTQYF. The chain recombines TRBV7-2 with TRBJ2-3, with TRBD2 matching over 8 bases. The germline CDR1 and CDR2 sequences are SGHTA and FQGNSA. The CDR3 loop spans 16 amino acids. J was trimmed by 5 bases and V by 5 bases; bases with no gene match: 12.

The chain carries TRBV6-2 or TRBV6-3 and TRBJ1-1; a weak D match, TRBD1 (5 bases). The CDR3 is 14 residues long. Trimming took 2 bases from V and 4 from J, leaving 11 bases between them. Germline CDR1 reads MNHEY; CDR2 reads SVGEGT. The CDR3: CASSYAGYGTEAFF. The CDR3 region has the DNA TGTGCCAGCAGTTACGCAGGGTACGGCACTGAAGCTTTCTTT.

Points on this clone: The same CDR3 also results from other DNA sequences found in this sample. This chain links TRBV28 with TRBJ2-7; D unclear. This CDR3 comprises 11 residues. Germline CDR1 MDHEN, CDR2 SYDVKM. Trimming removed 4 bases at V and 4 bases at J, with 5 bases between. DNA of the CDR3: TGTGCCAGCAGTTACGGGTACGAGCAGTACGTC. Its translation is CASSYGYEQYV.

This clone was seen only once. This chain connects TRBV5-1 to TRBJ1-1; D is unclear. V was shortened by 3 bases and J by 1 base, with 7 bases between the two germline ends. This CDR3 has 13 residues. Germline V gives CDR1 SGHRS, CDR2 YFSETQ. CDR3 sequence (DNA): TGCGCCAGCAGCTCACAACAGAACACTGAAGCTTTCTTT. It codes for CASSSQQNTEAFF.

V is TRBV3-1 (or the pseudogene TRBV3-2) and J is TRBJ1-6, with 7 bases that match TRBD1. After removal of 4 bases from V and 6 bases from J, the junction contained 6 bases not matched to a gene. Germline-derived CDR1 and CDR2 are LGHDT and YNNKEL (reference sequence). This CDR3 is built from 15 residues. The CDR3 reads CASSPAGTANSPLHF. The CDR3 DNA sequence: TGTGCCAGCAGCCCCGCCGGGACAGCTAATTCACCCCTCCACTTT.

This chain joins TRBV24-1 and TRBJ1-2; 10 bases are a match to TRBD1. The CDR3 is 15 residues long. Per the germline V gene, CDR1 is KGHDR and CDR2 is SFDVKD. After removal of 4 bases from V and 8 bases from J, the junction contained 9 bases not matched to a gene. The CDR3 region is CATSEPGGTGEGYTF. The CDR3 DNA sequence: TGTGCCACCAGTGAACCCGGCGGGACAGGGGAAGGCTACACCTTC.